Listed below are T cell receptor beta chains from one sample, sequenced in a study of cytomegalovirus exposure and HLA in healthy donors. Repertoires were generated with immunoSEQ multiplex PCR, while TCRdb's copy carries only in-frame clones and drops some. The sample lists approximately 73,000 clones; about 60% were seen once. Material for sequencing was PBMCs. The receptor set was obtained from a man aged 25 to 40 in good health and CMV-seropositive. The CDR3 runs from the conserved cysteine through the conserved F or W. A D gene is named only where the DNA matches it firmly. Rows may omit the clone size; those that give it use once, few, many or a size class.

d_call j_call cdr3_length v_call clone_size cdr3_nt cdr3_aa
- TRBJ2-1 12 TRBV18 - TGTGCCAGCTCAGGCGGGGTCAATGAGCAGTTCTTC CASSGGVNEQFF
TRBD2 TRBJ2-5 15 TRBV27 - TGTGCCAGCAGTTTATCTAGCGGGAGATGGGAGACCCAGTACTTC CASSLSSGRWETQYF
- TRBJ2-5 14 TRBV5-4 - TGTGCCAGCAGATTACAGGGGACTCAAGAGACCCAGTACTTC CASRLQGTQETQYF
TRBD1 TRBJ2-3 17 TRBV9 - TGTGCCAGCAGCGCACGGGGGACAGGGGTAAACACAGATACGCAGTATTTT CASSARGTGVNTDTQYF
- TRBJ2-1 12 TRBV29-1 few TGCAGCGCACACGAGATTAGCCTCGAGCAGTTCTTC CSAHEISLEQFF
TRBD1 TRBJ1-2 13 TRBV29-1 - TGCAGCGCCGAGGACAGGGCGGTGTATGGCTACACCTTC CSAEDRAVYGYTF
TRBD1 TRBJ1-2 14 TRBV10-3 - TGTGCCATCAGACCAGGGGGTGGGAACTATGGCTACACCTTC CAIRPGGGNYGYTF
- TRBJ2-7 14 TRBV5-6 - TGTGCCAGCAGCTTAGACAGAGACCCATTGGAGCAGTACTTC CASSLDRDPLEQYF
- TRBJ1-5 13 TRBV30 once TGTGCCTGGAGCGTCGAGCACAATCAGCCCCAGCATTTT CAWSVEHNQPQHF
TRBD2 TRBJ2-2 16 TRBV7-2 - TGTGCCAGCCAGGCGGGAGCTGCTGCGAACACCGGGGAGCTGTTTTTT CASQAGAAANTGELFF
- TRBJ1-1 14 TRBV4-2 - TGTGCCAGCAGCCAGACCTTAGGGGACACTGAAGCTTTCTTT CASSQTLGDTEAFF
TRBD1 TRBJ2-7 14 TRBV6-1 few TGTGCCAGCAGTGGGGGACAGGGAGTCTACGAGCAGTACTTC CASSGGQGVYEQYF
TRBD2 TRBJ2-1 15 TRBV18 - TGTGCCAGCTCACCCCCAACTAGCGGGAGGGGTGAGCAGTTCTTC CASSPPTSGRGEQFF
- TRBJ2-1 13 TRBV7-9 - TGTGCCTCCGTAGCTCCAACCTACAATGAGCAGTTCTTC CASVAPTYNEQFF
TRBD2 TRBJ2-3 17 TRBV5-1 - TGCGCCAGCAGCTTGGCCCTTGGCGGGGGGGTCACAGATACGCAGTATTTT CASSLALGGGVTDTQYF
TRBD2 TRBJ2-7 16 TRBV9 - TGTGCCAGCAGCCCTACCGTGGCGGGAGGCTCCTACGAGCAGTACTTC CASSPTVAGGSYEQYF